The 27 T cell receptor beta chains reported below all come from one sample, sequenced in a study of blood T cells in healthy people across ages. A J-beta primer mix and a sample-barcoded 5' primer were used in a second PCR of roughly 6 to 12 cycles. TCRdb fed the 5' RACE reads into MiXCR, producing one record per CDR3 protein. The table records under 1 million distinct CDR3 sequences, around two fifths of them present only once. Sequencing used blood. The receptors originated from a man aged 55 to 70 in good health.

This clonotype has more than one count but fewer than ten. The rearrangement joins TRBV4-3 to TRBJ2-4; 12 positions match TRBD2. The end of the DNA is better explained by TRBJ2-7, so the J call may be wrong. From germline, CDR1 is LGHNA and CDR2 YSLEER. This CDR3 spans 16 amino acids. The CDR3 DNA is TGCGCCAGCAGCCAAGCAGAGACTAGCGGGGGCTACGAGCAGTACTTC. It codes for CASSQAETSGGYEQYF.

V gene TRBV11-2 combines with J gene TRBJ1-2; no clear D gene. CDR1 and CDR2 (germline): SGHAT, FQNNGV. Trimming removed 5 bases from V and 8 bases from J, with 18 bases in between. This CDR3 comprises 14 residues. CDR3 sequence reads: CASSVVLGLLGYTF. The DNA of the CDR3 is TGTGCCAGCAGCGTAGTGCTGGGCCTGTTAGGCTACACCTTC.

The CDR3 loop is CASRQTGTGGKDNYGYTF. The CDR3 region has the DNA TGTGCCAGCAGACAAACCGGGACAGGGGGAAAGGATAACTATGGCTACACCTTC. The chain employs TRBV6-1 and TRBJ1-2, with 11 positions matching TRBD1. The V segment lost 6 bases and the J segment 1 base; nucleotides outside the gene matches: 13. The CDR3 consists of 18 residues. Germline CDR1 is MNHNS and CDR2 is SASEGT.

The gene calls are TRBV4-3 and TRBJ1-2, with 9 bases aligning to TRBD1. The CDR3 is 14 residues long. Trimming took 0 bases from V and 7 from J; bases not matched to a gene: 3. Germline V CDR1 and CDR2: LGHNA, YSLEER. The CDR3 DNA reads TGCGCCAGCAGCCAAGAGGGACAGGGTTTTGGCTACACCTTC. Its protein product is CASSQEGQGFGYTF.

This clonotype was seen only a few times. This rearrangement joins TRBV11-2 to TRBJ2-1; unclear D gene. CDR1 and CDR2 (germline): SGHAT, FQNNGV. V was pared by 5 bases and J by 0 bases, with 11 bases between. The CDR3 sequence is 15 residues long. The CDR3 protein is CASSKDGNSYNEQFF. The CDR3 DNA sequence: TGTGCCAGCAGCAAGGACGGAAACTCCTACAATGAGCAGTTCTTC.

The V gene is TRBV2, the J gene TRBJ1-2, with 9 positions matching TRBD1. The trim removed 7 bases at V and 8 bases at J, leaving 8 bases unmatched. Per the germline V gene, CDR1 is SNHLY and CDR2 is FYNNEI. The CDR3 is 13 residues long. The CDR3 DNA sequence: TGTGCCAGCACAGGGGGGACAGGGATCGGCTACACCTTC. It codes for CASTGGTGIGYTF.

This chain joins TRBV5-6 and TRBJ1-5; D perhaps matches TRBD1 (5 bases). The CDR3 sequence is 16 residues long. V was pared by 2 bases and J by 4 bases, with 16 bases between. Germline V gene lookup returns CDR1 SGHDT and CDR2 YYEEEE. DNA for the CDR3: TGTGCCAGCAGCTTATTCGCCGGGACGGAAAATCAGCCCCAGCATTTT. Amino acid sequence: CASSLFAGTENQPQHF.

The rearrangement uses TRBV20-1 and TRBJ2-4, with D perhaps TRBD2 (6 bases). Germline V gene data show CDR1 as DFQATT and CDR2 as SNEGSKA (reference sequence). V dropped 2 bases and J dropped 13 bases, with 21 bases sitting between them. The CDR3 covers 14 residues. CDR3 in amino acids: CSARRQVEGGGQYF. The CDR3 DNA reads as TGCAGTGCTAGACGGCAGGTCGAAGGTGGGGGGCAGTACTTC.

This rearrangement joins TRBV9 to TRBJ1-6, with D unclear. The V end lost 1 base, the J end lost 10 bases, and 9 bases lay between the germline ends. The CDR3 covers 13 residues. CDR1 SGDLS and CDR2 YYNGEE come from the germline V gene. CDR3 nucleotides: TGTGCCAGCAGCGTATATCTCGGATCACCCCTCCACTTT. Amino acids: CASSVYLGSPLHF.

V usage is TRBV2 and J usage is TRBJ2-3; the match to TRBD2 covers 15 bases. This CDR3 is built from 16 residues. Looked up from germline, CDR1 is SNHLY and CDR2 is FYNNEI. V shed 6 bases and J 3 bases; nucleotides not matched to a gene: 4. CDR3 nucleotides: TGTGCCAGCAGGACCGGACTAGCGGGGGGGACAGATACGCAGTATTTT. It yields the protein CASRTGLAGGTDTQYF.

There are a few counts of this clonotype. The chain links TRBV20-1 to TRBJ2-3, with 10 positions matching TRBD2. After removal of 0 bases from V and 1 base from J, the junction contained 4 bases not matched to a gene. The CDR3 totals 16 residues. Germline V gene sequence: CDR1 DFQATT, CDR2 SNEGSKA (reference sequence). CDR3 loop: CSARDITSGGTDTQYF. The CDR3 nucleotides read TGCAGTGCTAGAGATATTACTAGCGGGGGCACAGATACGCAGTATTTT.

The chain joins TRBV2 to TRBJ2-3; a weak D match, TRBD2 (6 bases). Germline lookup yields CDR1 SNHLY and CDR2 FYNNEI. The CDR3 extends over 15 amino acids. V was trimmed by 8 bases and J by 5 bases, leaving 20 bases between them. The CDR3 sequence: CASVSGWGVGDTQYF. The DNA of the CDR3 is TGTGCCAGCGTATCCGGGTGGGGGGTAGGAGATACGCAGTATTTT.

This clonotype was seen only a few times. The chain is built from TRBV4-1 and TRBJ2-7; possibly TRBD2 for D (5 bases). The J call may be incorrect, as the DNA end agrees better with TRBJ2-5. Germline-derived CDR1 and CDR2 are MGHRA and YSYEKL. The CDR3 contains 16 residues. CDR3 residues: CASSQVRGFVPETQYF. CDR3 sequence (DNA): TGCGCCAGCAGCCAAGTTCGGGGTTTCGTCCCAGAGACCCAGTACTTC.

The chain uses TRBV9 and TRBJ2-7, with a weak D call TRBD1 (5 bases). Germline CDR1 reads SGDLS; CDR2 reads YYNGEE. V was cut by 3 bases and J by 2 bases, with 12 bases left in between. The CDR3 is 14 residues long. The DNA for the CDR3 is TGTGCCAGCAGCGCATCGACGGACACCTACGAGCAGTACTTC. Translating it yields CASSASTDTYEQYF.

The sample holds a few counts of this clonotype. CDR3 loop: CASSLGGGREGTQYF. The CDR3, as DNA: TGTGCCAGCAGTTTAGGCGGGGGGCGCGAGGGGACCCAGTACTTC. The V gene is TRBV12-3 or TRBV12-4, the J gene TRBJ2-5, with 8 bases lining up with TRBD2. CDR3 length: 15 amino acids. The J segment lost 7 bases and the V segment lost 1 base, leaving 8 bases of the junction unmatched.

This clonotype has just a few counts. The chain links TRBV27 to TRBJ2-5; no reliable D call. Trimming shortened V by 4 bases and J by 4 bases, and 13 bases separated the two germline ends. The CDR3 is made up of 14 amino acids. In germline, CDR1 is MNHEY, CDR2 SMNVEV (reference sequence). The CDR3 loop is CASSSPRDAETQYF. CDR3 DNA: TGTGCCAGCAGTTCCCCTAGGGATGCAGAGACCCAGTACTTC.

This clonotype appeared a few times. This chain links TRBV7-2 with TRBJ2-3; TRBD2 might be the D (5 bases). Trimming took off 1 base at V and 2 bases at J, with 7 bases between the two ends. This CDR3 is built from 14 residues. Germline assignment: CDR1 SGHTA and CDR2 FQGNSA. The DNA for the CDR3 is TGTGCCAGCAGCTTAGTGGACTTCACAGATACGCAGTATTTT. Translating it yields CASSLVDFTDTQYF.

The chain employs TRBV7-2 and TRBJ2-3, with TRBD2 identical over 10 bases. V lost 5 bases to trimming and J lost 2 bases; unmatched junction nucleotides: 4. This CDR3 spans 15 amino acids. From germline, CDR1 is SGHTA and CDR2 FQGNSA. The CDR3 coding sequence is TGTGCCAGCAGCCGGGGACTAGCGAACACAGATACGCAGTATTTT. Amino acids: CASSRGLANTDTQYF.

This clonotype turned up a few times. V is TRBV29-1 and J is TRBJ2-1; no firm D call. The CDR3 totals 13 residues. Germline values: CDR1 SQVTM, CDR2 ANQGSEA. The germline V and J ends were trimmed by 8 bases and 5 bases, with 16 bases remaining between them. CDR3 loop: CSTPLGLHNEQFF. The CDR3 DNA is TGCAGCACCCCCTTAGGGCTACACAATGAGCAGTTCTTC.

This clonotype has at least ten counts. This rearrangement joins TRBV6-6 to TRBJ1-1, with D perhaps matching TRBD1 (5 bases). From germline, CDR1 is MNHNY and CDR2 SVGAGI (reference sequence). There are 13 residues in the CDR3. Trimming removed 5 bases at V and 1 base at J, with 8 bases between. The CDR3 loop is CASSRDPNTEAFF. The CDR3 DNA reads TGTGCCAGCAGTCGGGACCCGAACACTGAAGCTTTCTTT.

The genes are TRBV5-6 and TRBJ2-5; TRBD2 matches 7 bases. This CDR3 spans 15 amino acids. V shed 4 bases and J 2 bases; nucleotides not matched to a gene: 8. CDR1 and CDR2 from the germline V gene are SGHDT and YYEEEE. CDR3 DNA: TGTGCCAGCAGCCCGCTAGCGGCGACACAAGAGACCCAGTACTTC. Translating it yields CASSPLAATQETQYF.

The gene calls are TRBV7-2 and TRBJ2-3; TRBD2 matches at 7 bases. The germline V gene encodes CDR1 SGHTA and CDR2 FQGNSA. There are 17 residues in the CDR3. V lost 5 bases, J lost 0 bases, and 11 bases stayed unmatched. CDR3 bases: TGTGCCAGCAGCATAGACCTGGGGGGGTTGAGCACAGATACGCAGTATTTT. Translated: CASSIDLGGLSTDTQYF.

This chain joins TRBV27 and TRBJ1-2; 9 bases match TRBD1. The CDR3 covers 17 residues. The germline V gene encodes CDR1 MNHEY and CDR2 SMNVEV (reference sequence). J was trimmed by 2 bases and V by 6 bases; bases with no gene match: 13. CDR3 region: CASSYTTGTGKNYGYTF. CDR3 bases: TGTGCCAGCAGCTATACCACCGGGACAGGGAAAAACTATGGCTACACCTTC.

The CDR3 nucleotides are TGCAGTGCTAGCCTTACAGGGCTTTCGAATCGCGAGCAGTACTTC. This sequence encodes CSASLTGLSNREQYF. V is TRBV20-1 and J is TRBJ2-7; weak D call: TRBD1 (6 bases). In germline, CDR1 is DFQATT, CDR2 SNEGSKA (reference sequence). The CDR3 has 15 residues. Trimming took 3 bases from V and 6 from J, leaving 21 bases between them.

The chain has TRBV20-1 and TRBJ2-1; perhaps TRBD1 as D (5 bases). Germline assignment: CDR1 DFQATT and CDR2 SNEGSKA (reference sequence). V was cut by 0 bases and J by 0 bases, with 12 bases left in between. This CDR3 spans 16 amino acids. CDR3 amino acids: CSARDARTGSYNEQFF. In DNA, the CDR3 is TGCAGTGCTAGAGATGCCCGAACAGGCTCCTACAATGAGCAGTTCTTC.

This chain links TRBV20-1 with TRBJ2-7, with TRBD2 as a possible D gene (5 bases). V shed 3 bases and J shed 3 bases, with 9 bases lying between them. The CDR3 is 12 residues long. The germline V gene has CDR1 DFQATT and CDR2 SNEGSKA (reference sequence). The CDR3 bases are TGCAGTGCTAGGGACGCGGGCTACGAGCAGTACTTC. It is translated as CSARDAGYEQYF.

This chain connects TRBV15 to TRBJ2-2, with D perhaps matching TRBD2 (5 bases). There are 14 residues in the CDR3. The germline V gene has CDR1 LNHNV and CDR2 YYDKDF (reference sequence). Trimming pared 4 bases from V and 6 bases from J, leaving 12 bases between. The DNA for the CDR3 is TGTGCCACCAGCACGACGGGGAGAGCCGGGGAGCTGTTTTTT. Translated: CATSTTGRAGELFF.